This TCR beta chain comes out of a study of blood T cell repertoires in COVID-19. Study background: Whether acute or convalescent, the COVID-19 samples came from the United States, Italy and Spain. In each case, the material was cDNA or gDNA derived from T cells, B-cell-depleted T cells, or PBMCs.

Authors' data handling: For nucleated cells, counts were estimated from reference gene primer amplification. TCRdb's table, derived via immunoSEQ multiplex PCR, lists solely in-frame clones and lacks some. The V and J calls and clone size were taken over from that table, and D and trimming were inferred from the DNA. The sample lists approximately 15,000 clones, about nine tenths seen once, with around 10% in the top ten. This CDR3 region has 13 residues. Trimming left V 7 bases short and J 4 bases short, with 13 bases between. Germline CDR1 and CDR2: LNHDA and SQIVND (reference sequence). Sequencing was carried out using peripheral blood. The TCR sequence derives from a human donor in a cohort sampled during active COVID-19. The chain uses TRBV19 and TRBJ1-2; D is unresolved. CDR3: CASTADRGYGYTF. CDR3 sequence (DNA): TGTGCCAGTACAGCTGATCGGGGCTATGGCTACACCTTC.